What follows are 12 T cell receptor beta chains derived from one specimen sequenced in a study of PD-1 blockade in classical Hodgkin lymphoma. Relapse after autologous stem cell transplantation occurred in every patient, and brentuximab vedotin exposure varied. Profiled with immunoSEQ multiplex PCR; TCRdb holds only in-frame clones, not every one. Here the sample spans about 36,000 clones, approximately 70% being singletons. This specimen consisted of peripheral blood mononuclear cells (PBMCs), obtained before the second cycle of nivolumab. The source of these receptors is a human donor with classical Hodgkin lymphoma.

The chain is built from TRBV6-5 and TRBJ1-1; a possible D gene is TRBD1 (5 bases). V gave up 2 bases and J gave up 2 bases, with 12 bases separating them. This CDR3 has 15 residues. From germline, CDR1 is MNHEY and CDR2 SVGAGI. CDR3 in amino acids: CASSYGTLANTEAFF. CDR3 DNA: TGTGCCAGCAGTTACGGGACTTTAGCAAACACTGAAGCTTTCTTT.

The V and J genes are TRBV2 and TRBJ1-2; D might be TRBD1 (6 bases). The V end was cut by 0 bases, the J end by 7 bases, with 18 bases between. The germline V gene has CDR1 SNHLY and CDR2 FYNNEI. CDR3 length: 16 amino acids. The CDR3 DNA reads TGTGCCAGCAGTGAAGCGCCCAGGGGCGCTTACTCTGGCTACACCTTC. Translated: CASSEAPRGAYSGYTF. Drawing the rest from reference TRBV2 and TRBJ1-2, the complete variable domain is EPEVTQTPSHQVTQMGQEVILRCVPISNHLYFYWYRQILGQKVEFLVSFYNNEISEKSEIFDDQFSVERPDGSNFTLKIRSTKLEDSAMYFCASSEAPRGAYSGYTFGSGTRLTVV.

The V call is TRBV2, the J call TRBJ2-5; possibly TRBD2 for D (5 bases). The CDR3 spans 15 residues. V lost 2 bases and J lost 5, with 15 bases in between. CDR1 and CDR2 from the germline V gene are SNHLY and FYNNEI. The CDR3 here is CASSEIAPPLETQYF. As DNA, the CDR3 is TGTGCCAGCAGTGAAATAGCGCCCCCCCTCGAGACCCAGTACTTC.

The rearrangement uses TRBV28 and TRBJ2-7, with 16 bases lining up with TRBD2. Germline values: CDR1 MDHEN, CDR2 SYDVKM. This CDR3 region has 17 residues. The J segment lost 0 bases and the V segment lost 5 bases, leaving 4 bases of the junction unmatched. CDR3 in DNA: TGTGCCAGCAGTGGGACTAGCGGGAGGGTTTTCTCCTACGAGCAGTACTTC. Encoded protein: CASSGTSGRVFSYEQYF. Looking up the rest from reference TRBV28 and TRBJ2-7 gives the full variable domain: DVKVTQSSRYLVKRTGEKVFLECVQDMDHENMFWYRQDPGLGLRLIYFSYDVKMKEKGDIPEGYSVSREKKERFSLILESASTNQTSMYLCASSGTSGRVFSYEQYFGPGTRLTVT.

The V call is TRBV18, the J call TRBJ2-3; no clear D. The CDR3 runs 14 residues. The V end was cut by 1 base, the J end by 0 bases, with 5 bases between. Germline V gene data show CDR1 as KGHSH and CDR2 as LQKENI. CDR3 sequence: CASSPLASTDTQYF. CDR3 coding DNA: TGTGCCAGCTCACCACTGGCAAGCACAGATACGCAGTATTTT.

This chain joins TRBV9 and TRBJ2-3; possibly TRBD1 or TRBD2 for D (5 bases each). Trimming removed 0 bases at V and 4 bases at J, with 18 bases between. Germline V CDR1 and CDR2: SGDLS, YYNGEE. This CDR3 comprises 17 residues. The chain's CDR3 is CASSVAGTRYQADTQYF. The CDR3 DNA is TGTGCCAGCAGCGTAGCCGGGACGAGGTATCAGGCAGATACGCAGTATTTT.

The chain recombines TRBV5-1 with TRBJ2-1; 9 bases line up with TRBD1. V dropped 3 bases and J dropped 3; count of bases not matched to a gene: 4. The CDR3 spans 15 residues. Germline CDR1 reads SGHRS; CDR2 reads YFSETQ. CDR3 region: CASSSGQGLYNEQFF. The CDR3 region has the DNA TGCGCCAGCAGCTCGGGACAGGGTCTCTACAATGAGCAGTTCTTC.

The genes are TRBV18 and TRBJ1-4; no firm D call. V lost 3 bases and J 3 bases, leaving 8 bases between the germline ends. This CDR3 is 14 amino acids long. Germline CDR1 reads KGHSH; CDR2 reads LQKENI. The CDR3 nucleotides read TGTGCCAGCTCACCGCAAGGGTCTAATGAAAAACTGTTTTTT. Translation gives CASSPQGSNEKLFF. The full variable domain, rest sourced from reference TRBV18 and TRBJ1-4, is NAGVMQNPRHLVRRRGQEARLRCSPMKGHSHVYWYRQLPEEGLKFMVYLQKENIIDESGMPKERFSAEFPKEGPSILRIQQVVRGDSAAYFCASSPQGSNEKLFFGSGTQLSVL.

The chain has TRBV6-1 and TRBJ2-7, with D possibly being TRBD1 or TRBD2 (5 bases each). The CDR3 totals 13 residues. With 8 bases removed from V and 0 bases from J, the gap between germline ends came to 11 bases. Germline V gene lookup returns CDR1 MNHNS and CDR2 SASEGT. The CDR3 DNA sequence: TGTGCCAGCCGGGACCCAAGCTCCTACGAGCAGTACTTC. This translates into CASRDPSSYEQYF.

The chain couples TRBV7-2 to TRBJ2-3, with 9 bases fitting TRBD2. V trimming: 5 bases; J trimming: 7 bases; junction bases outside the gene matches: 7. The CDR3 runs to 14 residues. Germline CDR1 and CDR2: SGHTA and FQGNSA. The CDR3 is CASSPGLATNTQYF. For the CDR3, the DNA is TGTGCCAGCAGCCCGGGACTAGCTACGAATACGCAGTATTTT.

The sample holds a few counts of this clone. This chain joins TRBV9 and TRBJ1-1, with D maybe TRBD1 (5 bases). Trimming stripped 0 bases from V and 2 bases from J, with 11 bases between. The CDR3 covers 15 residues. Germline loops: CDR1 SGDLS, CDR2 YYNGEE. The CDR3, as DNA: TGTGCCAGCAGCGTAGGAGGGACTCCCAACACTGAAGCTTTCTTT. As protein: CASSVGGTPNTEAFF. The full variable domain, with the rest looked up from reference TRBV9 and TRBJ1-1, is DSGVTQTPKHLITATGQRVTLRCSPRSGDLSVYWYQQSLDQGLQFLIQYYNGEERAKGNILERFSAQQFPDLHSELNLSSLELGDSALYFCASSVGGTPNTEAFFGQGTRLTVV.

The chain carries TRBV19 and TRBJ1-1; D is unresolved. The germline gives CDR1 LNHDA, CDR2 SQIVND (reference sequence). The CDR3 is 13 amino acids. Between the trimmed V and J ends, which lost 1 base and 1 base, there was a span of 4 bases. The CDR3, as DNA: TGTGCCAGTAGTATAGCCAAGAACACTGAAGCTTTCTTT. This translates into CASSIAKNTEAFF.